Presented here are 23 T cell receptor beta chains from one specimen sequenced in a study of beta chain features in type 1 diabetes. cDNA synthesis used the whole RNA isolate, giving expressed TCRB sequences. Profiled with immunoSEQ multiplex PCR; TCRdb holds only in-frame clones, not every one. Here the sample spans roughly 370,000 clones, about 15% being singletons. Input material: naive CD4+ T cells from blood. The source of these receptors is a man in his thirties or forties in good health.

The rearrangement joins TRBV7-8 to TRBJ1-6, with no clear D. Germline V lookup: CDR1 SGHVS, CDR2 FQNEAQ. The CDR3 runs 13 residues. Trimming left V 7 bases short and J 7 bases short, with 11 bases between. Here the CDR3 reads CASNRAANSPLHF. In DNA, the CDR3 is TGTGCCAGCAATAGAGCGGCAAATTCACCCCTCCACTTT.

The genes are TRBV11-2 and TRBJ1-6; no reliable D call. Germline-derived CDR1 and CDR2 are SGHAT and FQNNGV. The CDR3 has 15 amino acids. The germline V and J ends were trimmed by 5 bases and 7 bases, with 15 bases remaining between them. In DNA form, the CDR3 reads TGTGCCAGCAGCGCCCAATCGGGAGGAAATTCACCCCTCCACTTT. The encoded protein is CASSAQSGGNSPLHF.

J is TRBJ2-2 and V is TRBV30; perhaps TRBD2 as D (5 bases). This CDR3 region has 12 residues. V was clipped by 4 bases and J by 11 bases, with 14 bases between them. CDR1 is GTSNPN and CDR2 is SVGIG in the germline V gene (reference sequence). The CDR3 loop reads CAWNRRAEELFF. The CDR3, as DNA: TGTGCCTGGAATCGGCGGGCCGAAGAGCTGTTTTTT.

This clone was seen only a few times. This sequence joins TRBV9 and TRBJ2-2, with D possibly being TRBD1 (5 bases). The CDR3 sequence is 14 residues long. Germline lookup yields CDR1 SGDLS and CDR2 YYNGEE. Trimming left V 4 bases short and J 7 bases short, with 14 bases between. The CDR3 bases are TGTGCCAGCAGCCCAGGGTACCGCGTCGGGGAGCTGTTTTTT. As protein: CASSPGYRVGELFF.

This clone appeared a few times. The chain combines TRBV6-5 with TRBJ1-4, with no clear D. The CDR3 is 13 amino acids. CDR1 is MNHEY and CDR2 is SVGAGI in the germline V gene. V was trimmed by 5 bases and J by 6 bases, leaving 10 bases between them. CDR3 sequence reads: CASSLRGDEKLFF. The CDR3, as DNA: TGTGCCAGCAGTCTCCGCGGGGATGAAAAACTGTTTTTT.

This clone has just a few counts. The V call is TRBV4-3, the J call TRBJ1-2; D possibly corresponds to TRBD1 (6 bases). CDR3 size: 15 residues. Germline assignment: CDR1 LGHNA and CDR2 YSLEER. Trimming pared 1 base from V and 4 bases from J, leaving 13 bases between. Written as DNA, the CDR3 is TGCGCCAGCAGCCAAGCAGCAGGGGTACTCTATGGCTACACCTTC. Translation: CASSQAAGVLYGYTF.

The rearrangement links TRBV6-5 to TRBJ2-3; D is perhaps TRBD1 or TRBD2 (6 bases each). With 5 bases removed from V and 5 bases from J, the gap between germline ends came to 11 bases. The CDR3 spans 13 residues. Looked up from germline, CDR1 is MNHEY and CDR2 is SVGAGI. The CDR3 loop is CASSRGPRDTQYF. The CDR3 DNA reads TGTGCCAGCAGTCGGGGGCCCCGAGATACGCAGTATTTT.

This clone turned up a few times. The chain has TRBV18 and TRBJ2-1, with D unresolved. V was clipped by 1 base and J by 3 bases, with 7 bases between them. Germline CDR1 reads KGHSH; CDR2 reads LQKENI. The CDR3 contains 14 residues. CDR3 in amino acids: CASSPHLDYNEQFF. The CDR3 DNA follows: TGTGCCAGCTCACCACATCTGGACTACAATGAGCAGTTCTTC.

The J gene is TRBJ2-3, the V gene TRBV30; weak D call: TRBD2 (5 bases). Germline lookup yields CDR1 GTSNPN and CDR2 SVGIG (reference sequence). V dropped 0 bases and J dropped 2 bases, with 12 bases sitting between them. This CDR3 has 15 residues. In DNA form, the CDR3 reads TGTGCCTGGAGTGTACGAGGGTCCTACACAGATACGCAGTATTTT. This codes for CAWSVRGSYTDTQYF.

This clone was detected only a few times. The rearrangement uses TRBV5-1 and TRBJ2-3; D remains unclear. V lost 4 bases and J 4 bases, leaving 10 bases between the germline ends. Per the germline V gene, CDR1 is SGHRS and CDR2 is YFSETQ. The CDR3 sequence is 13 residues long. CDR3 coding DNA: TGCGCCAGCAGCCACCAAGGGTCAGATACGCAGTATTTT. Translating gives CASSHQGSDTQYF.

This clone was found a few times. CDR3 bases: TGTGCCAGCAGCCTCTCGAGCGGGAGGCGGGAGACCCAGTACTTC. The encoded protein is CASSLSSGRRETQYF. The V and J genes are TRBV7-9 and TRBJ2-5, with 9 bases lining up with TRBD2. The CDR3 extends over 15 amino acids. Germline assignment: CDR1 SEHNR and CDR2 FQNEAQ (reference sequence). V lost 5 bases, J lost 5 bases, and 9 bases stayed unmatched.

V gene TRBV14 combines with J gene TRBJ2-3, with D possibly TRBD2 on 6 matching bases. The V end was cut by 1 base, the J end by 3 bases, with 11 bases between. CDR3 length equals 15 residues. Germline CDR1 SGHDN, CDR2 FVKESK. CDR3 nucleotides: TGTGCCAGCAGCCAAGTATTGGGGAGGACAGATACGCAGTATTTT. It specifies CASSQVLGRTDTQYF.

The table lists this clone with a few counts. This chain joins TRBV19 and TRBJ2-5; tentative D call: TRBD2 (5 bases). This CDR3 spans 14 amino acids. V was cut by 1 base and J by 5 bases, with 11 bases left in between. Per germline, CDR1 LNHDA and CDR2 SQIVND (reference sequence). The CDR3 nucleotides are TGTGCCAGTAGTATAGGCGGGCGGTCCGAGACCCAGTACTTC. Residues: CASSIGGRSETQYF.

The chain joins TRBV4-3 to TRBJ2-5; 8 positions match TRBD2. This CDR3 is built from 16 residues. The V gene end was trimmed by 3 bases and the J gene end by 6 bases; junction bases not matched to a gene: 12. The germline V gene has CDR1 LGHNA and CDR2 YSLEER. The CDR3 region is CASSQMLAGVGKTQYF. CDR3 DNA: TGCGCCAGCAGCCAGATGCTAGCGGGCGTCGGTAAGACCCAGTACTTC.

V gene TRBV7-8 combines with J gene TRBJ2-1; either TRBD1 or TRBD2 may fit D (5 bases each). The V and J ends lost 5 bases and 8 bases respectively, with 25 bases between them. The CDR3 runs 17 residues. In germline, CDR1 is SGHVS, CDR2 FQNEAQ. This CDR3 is CASSRPERDQRTYEQFF. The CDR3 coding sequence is TGTGCCAGCAGCCGGCCCGAACGGGACCAGCGGACCTATGAGCAGTTCTTC.

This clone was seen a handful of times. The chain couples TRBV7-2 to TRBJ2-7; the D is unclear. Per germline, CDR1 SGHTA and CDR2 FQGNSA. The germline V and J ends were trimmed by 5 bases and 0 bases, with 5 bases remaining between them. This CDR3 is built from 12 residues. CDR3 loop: CASSASSYEQYF. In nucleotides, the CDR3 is TGTGCCAGCAGCGCAAGCTCCTACGAGCAGTACTTC.

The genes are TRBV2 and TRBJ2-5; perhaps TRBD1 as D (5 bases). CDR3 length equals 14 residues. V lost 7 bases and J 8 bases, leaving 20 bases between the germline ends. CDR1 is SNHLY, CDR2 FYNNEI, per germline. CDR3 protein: CASTTTASLSTQYF. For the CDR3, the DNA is TGTGCCAGCACGACGACAGCTTCACTCTCTACCCAGTACTTC.

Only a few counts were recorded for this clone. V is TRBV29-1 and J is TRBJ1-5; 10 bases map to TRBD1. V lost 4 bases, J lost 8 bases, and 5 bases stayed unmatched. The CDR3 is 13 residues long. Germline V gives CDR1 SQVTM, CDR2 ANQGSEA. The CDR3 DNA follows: TGCAGCGTTGGGGACAGGGGACTGAAGCCCCAGCATTTT. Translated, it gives CSVGDRGLKPQHF.

CDR3 sequence: CASSEARGREETQYF. DNA of the CDR3: TGTGCCAGCAGTGAGGCCAGGGGAAGAGAAGAGACCCAGTACTTC. J is TRBJ2-5 and V is TRBV25-1; the D gene is possibly TRBD1 (6 bases). This CDR3 is 15 amino acids long. V was pared by 3 bases and J by 3 bases, with 14 bases between. Per the germline V gene, CDR1 is MGHDK and CDR2 is SYGVNS.

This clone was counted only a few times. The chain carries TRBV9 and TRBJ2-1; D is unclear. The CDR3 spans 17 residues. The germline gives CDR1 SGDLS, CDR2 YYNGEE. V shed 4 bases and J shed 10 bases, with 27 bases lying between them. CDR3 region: CASSSSPAAAPPREQFF. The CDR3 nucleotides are TGTGCCAGCAGCTCCTCCCCTGCGGCGGCCCCTCCACGGGAGCAGTTCTTC.

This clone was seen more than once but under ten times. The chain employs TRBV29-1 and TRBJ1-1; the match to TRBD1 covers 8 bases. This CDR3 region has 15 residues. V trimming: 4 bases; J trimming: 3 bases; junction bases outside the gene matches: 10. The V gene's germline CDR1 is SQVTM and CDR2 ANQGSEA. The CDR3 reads CSVGTGHQWDTEAFF. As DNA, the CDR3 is TGCAGCGTTGGGACAGGGCATCAGTGGGACACTGAAGCTTTCTTT.

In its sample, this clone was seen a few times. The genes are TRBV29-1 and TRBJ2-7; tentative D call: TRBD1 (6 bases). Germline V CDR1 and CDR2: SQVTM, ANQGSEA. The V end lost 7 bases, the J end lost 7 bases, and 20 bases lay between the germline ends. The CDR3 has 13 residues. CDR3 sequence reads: CSAARGNLREQYF. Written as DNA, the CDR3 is TGCAGCGCCGCTAGGGGGAATTTACGAGAGCAGTACTTC.

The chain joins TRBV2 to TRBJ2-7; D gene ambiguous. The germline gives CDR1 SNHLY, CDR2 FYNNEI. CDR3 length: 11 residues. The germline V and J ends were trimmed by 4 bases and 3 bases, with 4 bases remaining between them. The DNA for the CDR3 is TGTGCCAGCAGTGCCCTCTACGAGCAGTACTTC. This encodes CASSALYEQYF.